The 16 T cell receptor beta chains given below trace back to one sample, sequenced in a study of neurological immune-mediated disorders. TCRdb re-derived calls from the 5' RACE reads in MiXCR, one entry per CDR3 protein. The data hold tens of thousands of distinct CDR3 sequences, with about 9.3% observed a single time. The specimen was PBMCs. These receptors were collected from a man aged 40-50 years in good health.

This clonotype showed up many times. The chain carries TRBV5-1 and TRBJ2-3, with 11 bases identical to TRBD2. The CDR3 contains 18 residues. J was trimmed by 0 bases and V by 2 bases; bases with no gene match: 8. The germline V gene has CDR1 SGHRS and CDR2 YFSETQ. The CDR3 bases are TGCGCCAGCAGCTTAATCACTAGCGGGGGTTTCAGCACAGATACGCAGTATTTT. Translation: CASSLITSGGFSTDTQYF.

The rearrangement uses TRBV20-1 and TRBJ2-7, with D possibly matching TRBD1 (6 bases). Per germline, CDR1 DFQATT and CDR2 SNEGSKA (reference sequence). The CDR3 has 12 amino acids. V lost 3 bases, J lost 3 bases, and 9 bases lay in between. CDR3 protein: CSARDSYYEQYF. In DNA, the CDR3 is TGCAGTGCTAGGGACAGCTACTACGAGCAGTACTTC.

At least ten counts were recorded for this clonotype. V usage is TRBV12-3 or TRBV12-4 and J usage is TRBJ1-2; a weak D match, TRBD1 (5 bases). This CDR3 is 13 amino acids long. V dropped 8 bases and J dropped 3 bases, with 13 bases sitting between them. CDR3 protein: CASVTGGHYGYTF. In DNA form, the CDR3 reads TGTGCCAGCGTTACGGGGGGACACTATGGCTACACCTTC.

This clonotype was found many times. The CDR3 DNA follows: TGTGCCAGCACCATAACCGGGACCTCCTACAATGAGCAGTTCTTC. This codes for CASTITGTSYNEQFF. This chain connects TRBV28 to TRBJ2-1, with D possibly being TRBD1 or TRBD2 (5 bases each). Trimming left V 7 bases short and J 0 bases short, with 13 bases between. CDR3 length: 15 amino acids. Germline lookup yields CDR1 MDHEN and CDR2 SYDVKM.

The sample holds many counts of this clonotype. The chain joins TRBV20-1 to TRBJ2-2; TRBD2 agrees at 12 bases. The CDR3 is made up of 16 amino acids. V shed 3 bases and J 4 bases; nucleotides not matched to a gene: 6. Germline V gives CDR1 DFQATT, CDR2 SNEGSKA (reference sequence). In DNA, the CDR3 is TGCAGTGCTAGGAGGCTAGCGGGAGGGTTCACCGGGGAGCTGTTTTTT. Translating it yields CSARRLAGGFTGELFF.

About this clonotype: Being one base from a much bigger clone, this may be a read error. This sequence joins TRBV20-1 and TRBJ2-7; 7 nucleotides match TRBD2. Germline V CDR1 and CDR2: DFQATT, SNEGSKA (reference sequence). Trimming removed 6 bases from V and 7 bases from J; junction bases left unmatched: 12. This CDR3 has 13 residues. The CDR3 bases are TGCAGTGCCCCCCCGGGGGGACTGGGGGAGCAGTACTTC. Translating gives CSAPPGGLGEQYF.

The chain employs TRBV27 and TRBJ1-3; D may be TRBD1 (6 bases). V lost 2 bases and J lost 4, with 15 bases in between. The CDR3 loop spans 16 amino acids. Germline assignment: CDR1 MNHEY and CDR2 SMNVEV (reference sequence). The CDR3 sequence: CASSLRPHREGNTIYF. The CDR3 DNA reads as TGTGCCAGCAGTTTAAGACCCCACAGGGAGGGAAACACCATATATTTT.

This clonotype was seen ten or more times. This sequence joins TRBV15 and TRBJ1-5; D not certain. Germline CDR1 is LNHNV and CDR2 is YYDKDF (reference sequence). This CDR3 has 13 residues. Between the trimmed V and J ends, which lost 4 bases and 1 base, there was a span of 5 bases. CDR3 in amino acids: CATSTGSNQPQHF. CDR3 in DNA: TGTGCCACCAGCACGGGGAGCAATCAGCCCCAGCATTTT.

This clonotype was detected many times. This chain links TRBV2 with TRBJ1-2, with TRBD1 as a possible D gene (5 bases). The CDR3 spans 14 residues. The V end lost 4 bases, the J end lost 4 bases, and 13 bases lay between the germline ends. The germline V gene encodes CDR1 SNHLY and CDR2 FYNNEI. The CDR3 loop reads CASSVGRGTYGYTF. The CDR3 DNA sequence: TGTGCCAGCAGTGTAGGGAGAGGGACCTATGGCTACACCTTC.

In its sample, this clonotype was seen once. The genes are TRBV5-5 and TRBJ1-5; D perhaps matches TRBD1 (5 bases). Germline values: CDR1 SGHKS, CDR2 YYEKEE (reference sequence). The CDR3 totals 16 residues. Deletions cut 4 bases from V and 7 bases from J, with 21 bases between. The CDR3 DNA follows: TGTGCCAGCAGCACCTCGAAAGAGGGTCGGGGCCAGCCCCAGCATTTT. Residues: CASSTSKEGRGQPQHF.

There are many counts of this clonotype. V is TRBV7-3 and J is TRBJ2-1, with 7 positions matching TRBD2. The CDR3 sequence is 14 residues long. Per the germline V gene, CDR1 is SGHTA and CDR2 is FQGTGA. Trimming took 5 bases from V and 5 from J; bases not matched to a gene: 6. The CDR3, as DNA: TGTGCCAGCAGCCCGAGAGGGAGGGACAATGAGCAGTTCTTC. Encoded protein: CASSPRGRDNEQFF.

This clonotype was picked up many times. The gene calls are TRBV10-3 and TRBJ2-1; the D is unclear. Germline V CDR1 and CDR2: ENHRY, SYGVKD. CDR3 size: 14 residues. Trimming cost V 3 bases and J 6 bases, with 12 bases left between them. CDR3 coding DNA: TGTGCCATCAGTGAAGGTGGGTACTCCAATGAGCAGTTCTTC. As protein: CAISEGGYSNEQFF.

In this sample, this clonotype turned up many times. V usage is TRBV7-3 and J usage is TRBJ2-1; TRBD2 aligns across 8 bases. The germline V gene has CDR1 SGHTA and CDR2 FQGTGA. V dropped 4 bases and J dropped 9; count of bases not matched to a gene: 14. This CDR3 comprises 16 residues. The CDR3 loop is CASSSPRAGEGGEQFF. The CDR3 bases are TGTGCCAGCAGCTCCCCCCGAGCGGGAGAGGGGGGTGAGCAGTTCTTC.

This clonotype occurred many times. The chain couples TRBV7-2 to TRBJ2-1, with 8 nucleotides matching TRBD1. This CDR3 is 18 amino acids long. V lost 6 bases to trimming and J lost 8 bases; unmatched junction nucleotides: 21. Germline V gene data show CDR1 as SGHTA and CDR2 as FQGNSA. The CDR3 loop is CASRRLKSGQALSDEQFF. In DNA form, the CDR3 reads TGTGCCAGCAGGAGGTTAAAATCGGGACAGGCTCTTTCGGATGAGCAGTTCTTC. The full variable domain, in which reference TRBV7-2 and TRBJ2-1 provide the parts outside the CDR3, is GAGVSQSPSNKVTEKGKDVELRCDPISGHTALYWYRQSLGQGLEFLIYFQGNSAPDKSGLPSDRFSAERTGGSVSTLTIQRTQQEDSAVYLCASRRLKSGQALSDEQFFGPGTRLTVL.

This clonotype has ten or more counts. V and J are TRBV7-2 and TRBJ1-5; D is ambiguous. V was shortened by 1 base and J by 3 bases, with 13 bases between the two germline ends. Per the germline V gene, CDR1 is SGHTA and CDR2 is FQGNSA. The CDR3 has 16 amino acids. The DNA for the CDR3 is TGTGCCAGCAGCTTAGTTCCCGGACCGGTCAATCAGCCCCAGCATTTT. Amino acids: CASSLVPGPVNQPQHF.

For the CDR3, the DNA is TGCGCCAGCAGCCTACAGGGCGGTCAAGAGACCCAGTACTTC. The encoded protein is CASSLQGGQETQYF. V is TRBV5-1 and J is TRBJ2-5; possible D gene TRBD1, 6 bases. The V gene lost 4 bases and the J gene lost 2 bases, with 12 bases spanning the gap. This CDR3 is built from 14 residues. Germline assignment: CDR1 SGHRS and CDR2 YFSETQ.